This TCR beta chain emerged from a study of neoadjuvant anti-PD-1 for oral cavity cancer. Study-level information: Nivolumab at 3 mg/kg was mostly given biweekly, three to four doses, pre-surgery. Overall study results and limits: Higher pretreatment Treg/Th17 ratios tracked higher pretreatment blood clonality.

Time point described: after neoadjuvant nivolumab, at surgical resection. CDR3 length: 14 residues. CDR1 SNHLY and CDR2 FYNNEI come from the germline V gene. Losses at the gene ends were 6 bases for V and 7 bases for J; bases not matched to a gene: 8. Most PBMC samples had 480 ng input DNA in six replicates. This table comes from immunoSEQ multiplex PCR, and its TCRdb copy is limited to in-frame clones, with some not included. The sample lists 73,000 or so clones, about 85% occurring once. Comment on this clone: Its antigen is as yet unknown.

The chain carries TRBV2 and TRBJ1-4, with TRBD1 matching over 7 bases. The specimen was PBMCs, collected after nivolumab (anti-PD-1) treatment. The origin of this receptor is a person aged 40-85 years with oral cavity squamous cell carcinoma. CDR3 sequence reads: CASRDRQGGEKLFF. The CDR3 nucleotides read TGTGCCAGCAGAGATCGACAGGGTGGTGAAAAACTGTTTTTT.